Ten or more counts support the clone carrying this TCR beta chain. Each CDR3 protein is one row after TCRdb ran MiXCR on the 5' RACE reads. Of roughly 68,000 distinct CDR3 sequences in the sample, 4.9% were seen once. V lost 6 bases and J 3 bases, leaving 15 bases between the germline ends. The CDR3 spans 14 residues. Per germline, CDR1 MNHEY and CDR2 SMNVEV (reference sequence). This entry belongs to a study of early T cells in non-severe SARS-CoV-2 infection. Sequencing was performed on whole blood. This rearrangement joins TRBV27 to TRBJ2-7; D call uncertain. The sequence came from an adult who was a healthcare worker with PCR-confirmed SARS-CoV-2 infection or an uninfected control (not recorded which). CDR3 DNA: TGTGCCAGCAGCCCTGTCGAAGCCCACTACGAGCAGTACTTC. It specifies CASSPVEAHYEQYF.